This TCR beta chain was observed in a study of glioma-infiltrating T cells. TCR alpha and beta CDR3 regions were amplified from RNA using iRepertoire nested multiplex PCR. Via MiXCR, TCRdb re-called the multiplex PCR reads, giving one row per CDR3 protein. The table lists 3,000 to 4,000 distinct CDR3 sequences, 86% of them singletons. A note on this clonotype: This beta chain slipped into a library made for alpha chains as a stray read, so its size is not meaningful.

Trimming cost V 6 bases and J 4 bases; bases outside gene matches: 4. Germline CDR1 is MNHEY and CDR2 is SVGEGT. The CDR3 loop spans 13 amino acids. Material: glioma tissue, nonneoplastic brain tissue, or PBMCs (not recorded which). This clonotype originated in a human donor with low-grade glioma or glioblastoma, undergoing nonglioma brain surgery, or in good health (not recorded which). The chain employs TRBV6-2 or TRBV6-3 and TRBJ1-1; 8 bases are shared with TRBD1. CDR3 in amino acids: CASRPGQGTEAFF. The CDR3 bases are TGTGCCAGCAGACCTGGACAGGGCACTGAAGCTTTCTTT.